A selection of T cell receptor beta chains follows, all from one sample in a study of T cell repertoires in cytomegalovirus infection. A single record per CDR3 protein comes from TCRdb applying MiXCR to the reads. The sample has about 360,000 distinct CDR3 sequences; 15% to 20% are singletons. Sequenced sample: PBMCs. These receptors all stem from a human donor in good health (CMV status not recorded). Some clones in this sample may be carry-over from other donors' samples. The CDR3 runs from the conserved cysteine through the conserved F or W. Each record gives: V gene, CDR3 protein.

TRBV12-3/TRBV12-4	CASSRTGTTEAFF
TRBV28	CASSSWTGPNEKLFF
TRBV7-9	CASSIVRQGADTQYF
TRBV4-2	CASSPPAGTLGTQYF
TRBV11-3	CARPSDRALRGPQHF
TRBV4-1	CASSQDERTVPSGSNQPQHF
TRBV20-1	CSAKRGGETQYF
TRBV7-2	CATRGWTKNIQYF
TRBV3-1	CASSYGRTSGNTIYF
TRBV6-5	CASSQMSPAGEQYF
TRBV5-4	CASSRGTGGLRNTEAFF
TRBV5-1	CASSAGLAGRNEQFF
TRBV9	CASSFRLAGFYEQYF
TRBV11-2	CASSLLLTTEAFF
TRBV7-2	CASSRPLSGRASYEQYF
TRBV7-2	CASSPRTTEAFF
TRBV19	CASSIGGGQPQHF
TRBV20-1	CSASQGYEQYF
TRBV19	CASSMGDRVYEQYF
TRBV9	CASSTTDVWGTDTQYF
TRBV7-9	CASSTGTSGRTFYNEQFF
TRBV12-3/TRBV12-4	CASSLGGLAGDEQYF
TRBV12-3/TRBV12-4	CASSSRTSGGDTGELFF
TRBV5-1	CASSWAGTGEYEQYF
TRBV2	CASNPSGGAALYEQYF
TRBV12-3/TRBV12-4	CASTLISGRFSGANVLTF
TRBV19	CASSINEGWGNQPQHF
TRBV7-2	CASSLTGFKQFF
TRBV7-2	CASSDRLAGITDTQYF
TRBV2	CASRTRVSSAYNEQFF
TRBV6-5	CASSPGTSGSYNEQFF
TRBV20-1	CSARAYGTGQFGYTF
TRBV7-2	CASSLAPSRGYEQYF
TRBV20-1	CSARRWGETQYF
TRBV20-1	CSARVRRGDYTQYF
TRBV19	CASGTGYGYTF
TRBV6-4	CASSEKAGVANEQFF
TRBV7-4	CASSLGDMGRRWGDTQYF
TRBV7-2	CASSSSGTLNEQYF
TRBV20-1	CSASRELAGGLVPDTQYF
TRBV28	CASRDLEMGGRYGYTF
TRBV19	CATRDRVNEQYF
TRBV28	CASRAEGVFTYEQYF
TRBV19	CASARELNYGYTF
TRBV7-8	CASSLDRVAYNEQFF
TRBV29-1	CSAGLRLLADTQYF
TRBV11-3	CASSPMAGVGDTQYF
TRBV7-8	CASSLAKKTSGGEYF
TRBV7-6	CASSPGLAGENEQFF
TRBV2	CASSPDADTEAFF